A single sample gave rise to the 13 T cell receptor beta chains below, sequenced in a study of T cells in localized non-small cell lung cancer (TCRdb year 2020). The library was generated by the immunoSEQ multiplex PCR assay. In its TCRdb copy, this immuneACCESS table keeps in-frame sequences only and misses some clones. Where compared with another copy, unresolved V genes explain less than half of these, and the others have no known cause. The sample profile shows tens of thousands of clones; 65% to 90% of them were found once. Around 4% of the sample comes from the top ten. Sequenced here: peripheral blood, sampled before any cancer treatment. All receptors come from a male donor older than 55 with stage III lung adenocarcinoma.

This chain connects TRBV27 to TRBJ2-1; 9 positions agree with TRBD2. The V gene end was trimmed by 2 bases and the J gene end by 3 bases; junction bases not matched to a gene: 2. The CDR3 has 15 amino acids. The germline CDR1 and CDR2 sequences are MNHEY and SMNVEV (reference sequence). CDR3 DNA sequence: TGTGCCAGCAGTTTAGCGGGAGGGAACTACAATGAGCAGTTCTTC. It specifies CASSLAGGNYNEQFF.

The rearrangement joins TRBV30 to TRBJ1-4, with a tentative D call TRBD1 (5 bases). The CDR3 contains 15 residues. Trimming stripped 0 bases from V and 3 bases from J, with 11 bases between. Looked up from germline, CDR1 is GTSNPN and CDR2 is SVGIG (reference sequence). The CDR3 protein is CAWSVFRVANEKLFF. The DNA of the CDR3 is TGTGCCTGGAGTGTATTCAGGGTTGCTAATGAAAAACTGTTTTTT.

The chain uses TRBV28 and TRBJ2-5; no firm D call. The CDR3 runs to 12 residues. V was trimmed by 5 bases and J by 7 bases, leaving 11 bases between them. Germline CDR1 reads MDHEN; CDR2 reads SYDVKM. CDR3 sequence: CASSPFMGTQYF. As DNA, the CDR3 is TGTGCCAGCAGTCCATTCATGGGGACCCAGTACTTC. Together with reference TRBV28 and TRBJ2-5, the CDR3 gives the full variable domain: DVKVTQSSRYLVKRTGEKVFLECVQDMDHENMFWYRQDPGLGLRLIYFSYDVKMKEKGDIPEGYSVSREKKERFSLILESASTNQTSMYLCASSPFMGTQYFGPGTRLLVL.

The chain has TRBV6-1 and TRBJ1-2; TRBD1 agrees at 7 bases. Per germline, CDR1 MNHNS and CDR2 SASEGT. The length of the CDR3 is 16 residues. V lost 2 bases and J lost 2; bases outside the gene matches: 8. Written as DNA, the CDR3 is TGTGCCAGCAGTGAATTCATAGGACAGGCGAACTATGGCTACACCTTC. It specifies CASSEFIGQANYGYTF.

This clone was counted between two and nine times. J is TRBJ2-1 and V is TRBV7-2; tentative D call: TRBD2 (7 bases). Germline V CDR1 and CDR2: SGHTA, FQGNSA. V gave up 6 bases and J gave up 7 bases, with 16 bases separating them. The CDR3 consists of 14 residues. The CDR3 DNA reads TGTGCCAGCAGTGGGGGGGCCAGTTCGAATGAGCAGTTCTTC. Its protein product is CASSGGASSNEQFF.

This sequence joins TRBV10-3 and TRBJ1-3, with D uncertain. This CDR3 is 15 amino acids long. The germline V gene encodes CDR1 ENHRY and CDR2 SYGVKD. V shed 0 bases and J shed 0 bases, with 6 bases lying between them. This CDR3 is CAISESQASGNTIYF. The CDR3 bases are TGTGCCATCAGTGAGTCTCAGGCCTCTGGAAACACCATATATTTT.

The chain joins TRBV9 to TRBJ2-5; maybe TRBD2 (5 bases). Germline assignment: CDR1 SGDLS and CDR2 YYNGEE. Trimming cost V 3 bases and J 2 bases, with 17 bases left between them. The CDR3 runs 16 residues. The CDR3 protein is CASSASGAGSQETQYF. CDR3 DNA sequence: TGTGCCAGCAGCGCCTCCGGTGCGGGCTCACAAGAGACCCAGTACTTC.

This clone has just a few counts. The V and J genes are TRBV6-5 and TRBJ2-3; D assignment may be TRBD1 or TRBD2 (5 bases each). V lost 5 bases and J 1 base, leaving 13 bases between the germline ends. The CDR3 consists of 15 residues. Germline CDR1 MNHEY, CDR2 SVGAGI. CDR3 DNA sequence: TGTGCCAGCAGTCCCAGGGACGACGGCACAGATACGCAGTATTTT. Protein product: CASSPRDDGTDTQYF.

The chain has TRBV5-1 and TRBJ1-6; a weak D match, TRBD1 (5 bases). The V end lost 5 bases, the J end lost 7 bases, and 16 bases lay between the germline ends. The CDR3 covers 15 residues. The germline V gene encodes CDR1 SGHRS and CDR2 YFSETQ. CDR3 in amino acids: CASSQQGPENSPLHF. In DNA form, the CDR3 reads TGCGCCAGCAGTCAGCAGGGTCCAGAGAATTCACCCCTCCACTTT.

The chain employs TRBV6-1 and TRBJ2-7, with 7 bases aligning to TRBD1. The CDR3 has 13 residues. Per germline, CDR1 MNHNS and CDR2 SASEGT. V lost 7 bases and J lost 0; bases outside the gene matches: 3. CDR3 sequence (DNA): TGTGCCAGCACTGGACAGGCCTCCTACGAGCAGTACTTC. Translated, it gives CASTGQASYEQYF.

The CDR3 region is CAISEVYEQYF. The CDR3 DNA is TGTGCCATCAGTGAGGTTTACGAGCAGTACTTC. V is TRBV10-3 and J is TRBJ2-7; D is ambiguous. V lost 2 bases, J lost 4 bases, and 3 bases lay in between. The germline V gene has CDR1 ENHRY and CDR2 SYGVKD. The CDR3 runs to 11 residues.

The gene calls are TRBV27 and TRBJ1-3; no clear D. CDR1 and CDR2 (germline): MNHEY, SMNVEV (reference sequence). CDR3 length equals 14 residues. The germline V and J ends were trimmed by 6 bases and 0 bases, with 9 bases remaining between them. Here the CDR3 reads CASREHGSGNTIYF. The CDR3 nucleotides are TGTGCCAGCAGAGAACACGGCTCTGGAAACACCATATATTTT.

The chain employs TRBV27 and TRBJ2-5; D perhaps matches TRBD1 (6 bases). The CDR3 is 14 amino acids. V was trimmed by 7 bases and J by 6 bases, leaving 18 bases between them. CDR1 MNHEY and CDR2 SMNVEV come from the germline V gene (reference sequence). CDR3 coding DNA: TGTGCCAGCAATTCAGGACAGCCGGGACAGACCCAGTACTTC. This sequence encodes CASNSGQPGQTQYF.